The rows below give T cell receptor beta chains drawn from one sample of a study of blood T cells in healthy people across ages. TCRdb called the 5' RACE reads again in MiXCR, with one record for every CDR3 protein. The sample has around 1.5 million distinct CDR3 sequences; roughly 32% are singletons. The sample taken for sequencing was blood. These receptors were collected from a woman aged 25 to 39 in good health. The CDR3 runs from the conserved cysteine through the conserved F or W. The D gene is left open where the match is weak. Size tells how often a clone was seen (once, few, many) or the class of an expanded clone, and some rows leave it out.

d_call,clone_size,v_call,j_call,cdr3_aa,cdr3_nt
.,.,TRBV12-3/TRBV12-4,TRBJ2-5,CASARFREETQYF,TGTGCCAGCGCCCGCTTTCGGGAGGAGACCCAGTACTTC
.,.,TRBV7-9,TRBJ2-3,CASSFPSPSTDTQYF,TGTGCCAGCAGCTTCCCGAGCCCTAGCACAGATACGCAGTATTTT
.,.,TRBV7-3,TRBJ1-5,CASSLLGGGGQPQHF,TGTGCCAGCAGCCTCCTGGGGGGCGGAGGTCAGCCCCAGCATTTT
.,few,TRBV4-1,TRBJ2-7,CASSQAALPSGDEQYF,TGCGCCAGCAGCCAAGCGGCCCTTCCCTCGGGGGACGAGCAGTACTTC
.,.,TRBV19,TRBJ2-7,CASSLLLGASTTYEQYF,TGTGCCAGTAGTCTCCTCCTAGGGGCTAGCACTACCTACGAGCAGTACTTC
.,.,TRBV24-1,TRBJ2-3,CATSESTAYSTDTQYF,TGTGCCACCAGTGAGTCGACAGCATACAGCACAGATACGCAGTATTTT
TRBD1,.,TRBV29-1,TRBJ2-7,CSAATGTSHEQYF,TGCAGCGCCGCGACAGGGACGTCACACGAGCAGTACTTC
TRBD2,.,TRBV28,TRBJ2-3,CASSPPAGGPSGTDTQYF,TGTGCCAGCAGTCCCCCAGCGGGAGGGCCCTCGGGCACAGATACGCAGTATTTT
.,few,TRBV20-1,TRBJ2-7,CSARGPFGEQYF,TGCAGTGCTAGAGGCCCCTTTGGCGAGCAGTACTTC
TRBD1,few,TRBV6-1,TRBJ1-5,CASRRQGGQPQHF,TGTGCCAGCAGACGACAGGGCGGTCAGCCCCAGCATTTT
.,.,TRBV5-1,TRBJ2-3,CASSSGQFFGTDTQYF,TGCGCCAGCAGCTCAGGACAGTTTTTTGGCACAGATACGCAGTATTTT
TRBD1,.,TRBV7-9,TRBJ2-2,CASSSRADRGYTGELFF,TGTGCCAGCAGCTCCCGGGCTGACAGGGGATACACCGGGGAGCTGTTTTTT
TRBD1,once,TRBV12-3/TRBV12-4,TRBJ1-2,CASSRQGFRDTF,TGTGCCAGCAGCCGACAGGGTTTCAGAGACACCTTC
.,.,TRBV4-1,TRBJ1-1,CASSQTQGVYTEAFF,TGCGCCAGCAGCCAAACACAGGGTGTTTACACTGAAGCTTTCTTT
.,few,TRBV20-1,TRBJ1-2,CSAPSGSFYPQEFGYTF,TGCAGTGCTCCGAGTGGGTCCTTCTACCCCCAAGAGTTTGGCTACACCTTC
TRBD1,few,TRBV7-3,TRBJ1-2,CASSVTGQGNYGYTF,TGTGCCAGCAGCGTCACGGGACAGGGGAACTATGGCTACACCTTC
.,.,TRBV27,TRBJ2-7,CASSLFVWDSPYEQYF,TGTGCCAGCAGTTTATTTGTCTGGGACTCACCCTACGAGCAGTACTTC
.,.,TRBV20-1,TRBJ1-1,CSAIRSRANTEAFF,TGCAGTGCTATCCGGTCCAGGGCGAACACTGAAGCTTTCTTT
.,few,TRBV3-1,TRBJ1-6,CASSHPQGSPLHF,TGTGCCAGCAGCCATCCTCAGGGATCACCCCTCCACTTT
.,.,TRBV15,TRBJ1-1,CATSRVAFQNTEAFF,TGTGCCACCAGCAGAGTGGCTTTTCAGAACACTGAAGCTTTCTTT
.,.,TRBV29-1,TRBJ1-1,CSVRISGVAEAFF,TGCAGCGTTAGGATCTCAGGGGTGGCTGAAGCTTTCTTT
.,.,TRBV5-8,TRBJ2-5,CASSLATGRQYF,TGTGCCAGCAGCTTGGCCACCGGACGGCAGTACTTC
TRBD1,few,TRBV7-2,TRBJ1-2,CASSLARGQGGYTF,TGTGCCAGCAGCTTAGCGAGGGGGCAAGGGGGCTACACCTTC
.,.,TRBV5-1,TRBJ2-3,CASSLVMAAPSTDTQYF,TGCGCCAGCAGCTTGGTCATGGCGGCCCCGAGCACAGATACGCAGTATTTT
TRBD2,few,TRBV20-1,TRBJ2-5,CSARDGGRAPETQYF,TGCAGTGCTAGAGACGGCGGGAGGGCCCCGGAGACCCAGTACTTC
TRBD2,few,TRBV7-2,TRBJ2-7,CASSLAAGVRSYEQYF,TGTGCCAGCAGCTTAGCGGCGGGAGTCCGTTCTTACGAGCAGTACTTC
TRBD2,.,TRBV12-3/TRBV12-4,TRBJ2-7,CAVSASGSYEQYF,TGTGCCGTCTCGGCTAGCGGGAGCTACGAGCAGTACTTC
TRBD1,.,TRBV7-8,TRBJ2-7,CASSLEGTAASYEQYF,TGTGCCAGCAGCTTAGAAGGGACAGCGGCTTCCTACGAGCAGTACTTC
.,few,TRBV20-1,TRBJ2-7,CSAHDGGRNEQYF,TGCAGTGCTCACGACGGGGGCAGGAACGAGCAGTACTTC
TRBD1,.,TRBV27,TRBJ1-2,CASSNSPGQGNYGYTF,TGTGCCAGCAGTAACTCCCCGGGACAGGGAAACTATGGCTACACCTTC
.,few,TRBV12-3/TRBV12-4,TRBJ2-1,CASSPALPGSGEQFF,TGTGCCAGCAGTCCAGCCCTCCCGGGGTCTGGTGAGCAGTTCTTC
.,.,TRBV11-2,TRBJ2-1,CASSVRGGPFF,TGTGCCAGCAGCGTTAGGGGGGGGCCGTTCTTC
TRBD1,.,TRBV20-1,TRBJ2-7,CSASDRADTDEQYF,TGCAGTGCTAGTGACAGGGCCGACACCGACGAGCAGTACTTC
.,.,TRBV18,TRBJ1-2,CASSAGTTPYGYTF,TGTGCCAGCTCAGCTGGGACAACCCCCTATGGCTACACCTTC
.,.,TRBV7-3,TRBJ1-4,CANSRAPDEKLFF,TGTGCCAACAGCCGGGCGCCGGATGAAAAACTGTTTTTT
TRBD1,.,TRBV6-1,TRBJ2-1,CASSQTPGQGADNEQFF,TGTGCCAGCAGTCAAACCCCAGGACAGGGGGCGGACAATGAGCAGTTCTTC
.,few,TRBV4-2,TRBJ2-5,CASSDGQKPRRETQYF,TGTGCCAGCAGCGACGGACAGAAACCACGTAGAGAGACCCAGTACTTC
.,.,TRBV6-1,TRBJ1-4,CASTYGTRNEKLFF,TGTGCCAGCACGTATGGGACCCGAAATGAAAAACTGTTTTTT
.,.,TRBV5-1,TRBJ2-5,CASSLADAGGETQYF,TGCGCCAGCAGCTTGGCAGACGCGGGTGGGGAGACCCAGTACTTC
.,.,TRBV3-1,TRBJ2-2,CASSQDPRGELFF,TGTGCCAGCAGCCAAGATCCCCGCGGGGAGCTGTTTTTT
.,.,TRBV12-3/TRBV12-4,TRBJ2-3,CVSSLNGADTQYF,TGTGTCAGCAGTCTCAATGGTGCAGATACGCAGTATTTT
.,.,TRBV6-5,TRBJ1-2,CASSERLTRGYTF,TGTGCCAGCAGTGAACGACTGACGCGGGGCTACACCTTC
TRBD2,.,TRBV20-1,TRBJ2-7,CSLVQLAGEGSYEQYF,TGCAGCCTCGTGCAACTAGCGGGAGAGGGATCCTACGAGCAGTACTTC
.,few,TRBV30,TRBJ1-2,CAWSFEERGDTF,TGTGCCTGGAGTTTTGAGGAGCGCGGCGACACCTTC
.,.,TRBV4-1,TRBJ1-6,CTSSQTGTDSPLHF,TGCACCAGCAGCCAAACAGGGACGGATTCACCCCTCCACTTT
.,.,TRBV12-2,TRBJ2-7,CASRLATVSGSYSYEQYF,TGTGCAAGTCGCTTAGCGACGGTTAGCGGGAGCTACTCCTACGAGCAGTACTTC
.,few,TRBV9,TRBJ2-2,CASSVGRGDTGELFF,TGTGCCAGCAGCGTAGGGAGGGGGGACACCGGGGAGCTGTTTTTT
TRBD1,.,TRBV6-1,TRBJ2-7,CASSWTGEVYEQYF,TGTGCCAGCAGTTGGACAGGGGAGGTTTACGAGCAGTACTTC
TRBD2,once,TRBV5-1,TRBJ2-3,CASSSETSGRGTQYF,TGCGCCAGCAGTTCCGAGACTAGCGGGAGGGGTACGCAGTATTTT
TRBD2,few,TRBV9,TRBJ2-1,CASSFGTSSVSSYNEQFF,TGTGCCAGCAGCTTTGGGACTAGTTCGGTAAGCTCCTACAATGAGCAGTTCTTC
.,.,TRBV5-1,TRBJ1-1,CASSSTEGSEAFF,TGCGCCAGCAGCTCAACAGAGGGCTCTGAAGCTTTCTTT
.,few,TRBV6-5,TRBJ1-4,CASSYFRPGTGREKLFF,TGTGCCAGCAGTTACTTCAGACCCGGGACGGGCAGAGAAAAACTGTTTTTT
.,few,TRBV30,TRBJ2-7,CAWSVLGGTNYEQYF,TGTGCCTGGAGTGTACTCGGGGGTACAAACTACGAGCAGTACTTC
.,.,TRBV29-1,TRBJ1-2,CSETDGYTF,TGCAGCGAAACGGATGGCTACACCTTC
TRBD1,.,TRBV7-2,TRBJ1-1,CASRTGDRSSEAFF,TGTGCCAGCAGGACAGGGGACCGGAGCTCTGAAGCTTTCTTT
.,.,TRBV7-3,TRBJ2-1,CASSATTASSNEQFF,TGTGCCAGCAGCGCGACAACGGCTAGCAGCAATGAGCAGTTCTTC
.,few,TRBV15,TRBJ2-5,CATSPLGNGETQYF,TGTGCCACCTCCCCCCTTGGAAACGGAGAGACCCAGTACTTC
.,.,TRBV27,TRBJ2-7,CASSSGMGYEQYF,TGTGCCAGCAGTTCAGGGATGGGCTACGAGCAGTACTTC